The next 14 T cell receptor beta chains were all read from a single sample in a study of OX40 agonist ivuxolimab in advanced cancers. Measured with immunoSEQ multiplex PCR; TCRdb has only the in-frame clones, and not every one. The sample records some 70,000 clones, around four fifths being singletons. Specimen: CD4+ or CD8+ T cells sorted from blood, collected in a trial of the OX40 agonist ivuxolimab. All receptors derive from an adult with an advanced solid tumor such as melanoma, head and neck, liver or kidney cancer.

The chain combines TRBV18 with TRBJ2-7; 10 bases align to TRBD2. Germline V gives CDR1 KGHSH, CDR2 LQKENI. The junction had 9 bases not matched to a gene; V was cut back by 3 bases and J by 4 bases. The CDR3 totals 16 residues. CDR3 loop: CASSPQSGRAGYEQYF. The CDR3 DNA reads TGTGCCAGCTCACCCCAAAGCGGGAGGGCCGGGTACGAGCAGTACTTC.

CDR3 nucleotides: TGTGCCAGCAGGCCCTCCTCGAACACTGAAGCTTTCTTT. It yields the protein CASRPSSNTEAFF. The chain recombines TRBV25-1 with TRBJ1-1; unclear D gene. Per germline, CDR1 MGHDK and CDR2 SYGVNS. The CDR3 is 13 amino acids. V dropped 6 bases and J dropped 1 base, with 9 bases sitting between them.

The chain combines TRBV11-2 with TRBJ2-1, with D possibly TRBD2 on 6 matching bases. V was pared by 2 bases and J by 1 base, with 15 bases between. CDR3 length: 17 residues. Per germline, CDR1 SGHAT and CDR2 FQNNGV. The CDR3 coding sequence is TGTGCCAGCAGCTTACCCACCGGGGGTGGGTCCTACAATGAGCAGTTCTTC. Its translation is CASSLPTGGGSYNEQFF. The entire variable domain, with the rest obtained from reference TRBV11-2 and TRBJ2-1, is as follows: EAGVAQSPRYKIIEKRQSVAFWCNPISGHATLYWYQQILGQGPKLLIQFQNNGVVDDSQLPKDRFSAERLKGVDSTLKIQPAKLEDSAVYLCASSLPTGGGSYNEQFFGPGTRLTVL.

The J gene is TRBJ1-1, the V gene TRBV4-2; tentative D call: TRBD1 (5 bases). Germline CDR1 is LGHNA and CDR2 is YNFKEQ. Between the trimmed V and J ends, which lost 4 bases and 0 bases, there was a span of 12 bases. The CDR3 sequence is 15 residues long. In nucleotides, the CDR3 is TGTGCCAGCAGCCCCGGTGGACAATTGAACACTGAAGCTTTCTTT. The encoded protein is CASSPGGQLNTEAFF.

To note about this clone: Sequence at one end of the junction differs from germline and may be a read error. V gene TRBV4-3 combines with J gene TRBJ2-7, with 9 nucleotides matching TRBD2. The germline V gene has CDR1 LGHNA and CDR2 YSLEER. CDR3 length equals 22 residues. CDR3 residues: CASSPNHLAPGLAGHPSSEQYF. The CDR3 nucleotides read TGCGCCAGCAGCCCGAACCACCTGGCCCCGGGACTAGCAGGACACCCTTCCTCCGAGCAGTACTTC.

The chain links TRBV5-6 to TRBJ2-1; no firm D call. V was pared by 6 bases and J by 6 bases, with 19 bases between. Germline V CDR1 and CDR2: SGHDT, YYEEEE. The CDR3 sequence is 15 residues long. The chain's CDR3 is CASINLAGSANEQFF. The CDR3 DNA follows: TGTGCCAGCATCAACCTGGCAGGAAGTGCCAATGAGCAGTTCTTC.

V usage is TRBV5-6 and J usage is TRBJ2-5; no clear D gene. The V gene's germline CDR1 is SGHDT and CDR2 YYEEEE. V lost 0 bases and J lost 2, with 2 bases in between. The CDR3 is 12 amino acids. CDR3 amino acids: CASSLGQETQYF. The CDR3 DNA is TGTGCCAGCAGCTTGGGGCAAGAGACCCAGTACTTC.

The rearrangement joins TRBV28 to TRBJ1-6, with 8 bases fitting TRBD1. J lost 7 bases, V lost 11 bases, and 7 bases had no gene match. CDR1 is MDHEN and CDR2 is SYDVKM in the germline V gene. This CDR3 has 13 amino acids. The CDR3 sequence is CAAGGTGNSPLHF. The CDR3 coding sequence is TGTGCCGCCGGGGGGACAGGAAATTCACCCCTCCACTTT.

The sample holds a few counts of this clone. This chain uses TRBV11-2 with TRBJ1-1; TRBD1 matches at 9 bases. The V segment lost 7 bases and the J segment 11 bases; nucleotides outside the gene matches: 5. The CDR3 runs 11 residues. Germline values: CDR1 SGHAT, CDR2 FQNNGV. The CDR3 coding sequence is TGTGCCAGCACTCGGACAGGGGAGGCTTTCTTT. Amino acid sequence: CASTRTGEAFF.

DNA of the CDR3: TGTGCCAGCAGTTTGTCCCCGCCGTTGGATGAGCAGTTCTTC. Protein product: CASSLSPPLDEQFF. The chain employs TRBV28 and TRBJ2-1; D call uncertain. The V and J ends lost 3 bases and 8 bases respectively, with 14 bases between them. Germline values: CDR1 MDHEN, CDR2 SYDVKM. The length of the CDR3 is 14 residues.

V usage is TRBV2 and J usage is TRBJ2-7, with D possibly matching TRBD1 (6 bases). The CDR3 consists of 13 residues. From germline, CDR1 is SNHLY and CDR2 FYNNEI. With 6 bases removed from V and 0 bases from J, the gap between germline ends came to 9 bases. CDR3 nucleotides: TGTGCCAGCAGGACAGGTAGCTCCTACGAGCAGTACGTC. It translates to CASRTGSSYEQYV.

The chain joins TRBV7-3 to TRBJ2-3, with D unresolved. CDR3 length equals 15 residues. Looked up from germline, CDR1 is SGHTA and CDR2 is FQGTGA. The ends were cut back, 8 bases at V and 5 bases at J, with 20 bases in the middle. CDR3 in amino acids: CASAQSPGVVDTQYF. The CDR3 DNA is TGTGCCAGCGCTCAATCCCCTGGAGTGGTAGATACGCAGTATTTT.

The V gene is TRBV30, the J gene TRBJ2-1; the match to TRBD2 covers 7 bases. V lost 5 bases and J lost 4; bases outside the gene matches: 5. The CDR3 runs to 13 residues. CDR1 and CDR2 from the germline V gene are GTSNPN and SVGIG (reference sequence). CDR3 amino acids: CAWSTGGYNEQFF. The CDR3 region has the DNA TGTGCCTGGTCGACCGGGGGGTACAATGAGCAGTTCTTC.

The rearrangement uses TRBV28 and TRBJ1-4; D may be TRBD1 (6 bases). Germline V gives CDR1 MDHEN, CDR2 SYDVKM. The V end lost 11 bases, the J end lost 8 bases, and 18 bases lay between the germline ends. The CDR3 sequence is 13 residues long. CDR3 coding DNA: TGTGCCGGCCGAGCCAGGGGCAGGGAAAAACTGTTTTTT. It encodes CAGRARGREKLFF.